This T cell receptor (beta chain) was documented in a study of cytomegalovirus exposure and HLA in healthy donors. Study-wide results and caveats: Reports described diagnosis of cytomegalovirus status by the classifier as highly specific and sensitive. In the roughly 110 validation repertoires, just under 95% of cluster scores exceeded 0, per a later analysis.

Between the trimmed V and J ends, which lost 4 bases and 6 bases, there was a span of 10 bases. Per the germline V gene, CDR1 is SGHAT and CDR2 is FQNNGV. The CDR3 length is 12 residues. This clone was seen a handful of times. What it recognizes is unknown. Repertoires were generated with immunoSEQ multiplex PCR, while TCRdb's copy carries only in-frame clones and drops some. The data contain about 150,000 clones, about 88% of them singletons. The specimen was PBMCs. The chain links TRBV11-2 to TRBJ2-7; D is uncertain. The receptor's source is a young man in good health and CMV-seropositive. The CDR3 bases are TGTGCCAGCAGCTCAGTGGTTGGCGAGCAGTACTTC. As protein: CASSSVVGEQYF.